This T cell receptor (beta chain) was obtained from a study of blood T cells in healthy people across ages. General study points: Since the PBMCs were unsorted, naive and antigen-experienced cells could not be conclusively compared. Percentage of naive T cells showed a strong correlation with TCR beta diversity.

Combining a sample-barcoded 5' primer with a J-beta primer mix, a second PCR ran for about 6 to 11 cycles. Every cDNA molecule bore a tag from a template-switch adaptor containing 12 random nucleotides. One entry per CDR3 protein results from TCRdb running MiXCR on the 5' RACE reads. This table has 1 million or so distinct CDR3 sequences, 45% appearing once. There are 14 residues in the CDR3. Germline-derived CDR1 and CDR2 are MNHNS and SASEGT. This clonotype was detected a few times. No antigen is known for it. This chain links TRBV6-1 with TRBJ2-5, with 7 bases fitting TRBD1. With the DNA end fitting TRBJ2-7 better, the J assignment may be wrong. The clonotype comes from a woman aged 55-70 years in good health. The sequenced sample consisted of blood. CDR3 sequence: CASSVRDRAYEQYF. The CDR3, as DNA: TGTGCCAGCAGTGTCCGGGACAGAGCCTACGAGCAGTACTTC.